The 12 T cell receptor beta chains listed next were all sequenced from one sample in a study of Ad26.COV2.S vaccination and SARS-CoV-2 variants. Treatment: about 20 received Ad26.COV2.S at low or high dose, single or two shots; five or six received placebo; per-sample allocation not given. Samples came from day 63 after the first vaccine or placebo injection. TCRdb's copy holds only in-frame clones and misses some; the assay was immunoSEQ multiplex PCR. The repertoire holds 430,000 or so clones, with 80% to 90% as singletons. Specimen: peripheral blood, collected in a trial of Ad26.COV2.S vaccine versus placebo. These receptors were taken from a person between 18 and 59 years old who received the Ad26.COV2.S COVID-19 vaccine or a placebo.

The chain is built from TRBV7-3 and TRBJ1-1; no clear D gene. The V gene's germline CDR1 is SGHTA and CDR2 FQGTGA. Trimming removed 1 base at V and 0 bases at J, with 15 bases between. The CDR3 is made up of 17 amino acids. DNA for the CDR3: TGTGCCAGCAGCTTAATCCCCCCCCGCAGGATGAACACTGAAGCTTTCTTT. Its protein product is CASSLIPPRRMNTEAFF. Full variable domain (missing parts from reference TRBV7-3 and TRBJ1-1): GAGVSQTPSNKVTEKGKYVELRCDPISGHTALYWYRQSLGQGPEFLIYFQGTGAADDSGLPNDRFFAVRPEGSVSTLKIQRTERGDSAVYLCASSLIPPRRMNTEAFFGQGTRLTVV.

J is TRBJ1-1 and V is TRBV10-3; the D is unclear. In germline, CDR1 is ENHRY, CDR2 SYGVKD. The CDR3 covers 16 residues. V lost 4 bases, J lost 6 bases, and 21 bases lay in between. The CDR3 region is CAISASTWGGGAEAFF. The CDR3 DNA follows: TGTGCCATCAGTGCCTCTACTTGGGGAGGTGGGGCTGAAGCTTTCTTT.

Here the CDR3 reads CASSPWGDAYEQYF. In DNA form, the CDR3 reads TGTGCCAGCAGCCCCTGGGGGGACGCCTACGAGCAGTACTTC. The chain recombines TRBV9 with TRBJ2-7; possible D gene TRBD2, 6 bases. Trimming removed 4 bases at V and 2 bases at J, with 13 bases between. CDR1 is SGDLS and CDR2 is YYNGEE in the germline V gene. The CDR3 runs 14 residues.

V gene TRBV5-1 combines with J gene TRBJ1-1, with a possible D match to TRBD1 (5 bases). V lost 1 base, J lost 0 bases, and 10 bases lay in between. The CDR3 is made up of 15 amino acids. Germline values: CDR1 SGHRS, CDR2 YFSETQ. CDR3 coding DNA: TGCGCCAGCAGCTTGAGGTCGGGGCTGAACACTGAAGCTTTCTTT. It encodes CASSLRSGLNTEAFF.

The J gene is TRBJ1-2, the V gene TRBV5-6; no clear D. This CDR3 contains 14 residues. The germline CDR1 and CDR2 sequences are SGHDT and YYEEEE. V lost 0 bases, J lost 8 bases, and 14 bases lay in between. The CDR3 DNA follows: TGTGCCAGCAGCTTGGGGACGGAGAGAAGCGGCTACACCTTC. Its protein product is CASSLGTERSGYTF. Variable domain in full (rest from reference TRBV5-6 and TRBJ1-2): DAGVTQSPTHLIKTRGQQVTLRCSPKSGHDTVSWYQQALGQGPQFIFQYYEEEERQRGNFPDRFSGHQFPNYSSELNVNALLLGDSALYLCASSLGTERSGYTFGSGTRLTVV.

J is TRBJ2-1 and V is TRBV7-2, with 16 bases identical to TRBD2. This CDR3 has 18 amino acids. J lost 1 base, V lost 5 bases, and 5 bases had no gene match. The germline V gene encodes CDR1 SGHTA and CDR2 FQGNSA. DNA of the CDR3: TGTGCCAGCAGCCCAGGGACTAGCGGGAGGGAATCCTACAATGAGCAGTTCTTC. Residues: CASSPGTSGRESYNEQFF.

V gene TRBV4-3 combines with J gene TRBJ2-5; TRBD1 agrees at 7 bases. Per the germline V gene, CDR1 is LGHNA and CDR2 is YSLEER. With 2 bases clipped from V and 4 bases from J, the junction kept 7 bases outside the gene matches. CDR3 size: 15 residues. CDR3 amino acids: CASSQSDRAGETQYF. Here the CDR3 DNA reads TGCGCCAGCAGCCAAAGCGACAGGGCGGGAGAGACCCAGTACTTC.

The chain employs TRBV25-1 and TRBJ2-2; D call uncertain. Looked up from germline, CDR1 is MGHDK and CDR2 is SYGVNS. The CDR3 is 13 amino acids. Trimming took off 5 bases at V and 3 bases at J, with 7 bases between the two ends. The CDR3 DNA sequence: TGTGCCAGCAGTAAGACCCACACCGGGGAGCTGTTTTTT. As protein: CASSKTHTGELFF.

The chain recombines TRBV19 with TRBJ1-2; unclear D gene. CDR3 length: 15 residues. V lost 4 bases, J lost 0 bases, and 12 bases lay in between. The germline CDR1 and CDR2 sequences are LNHDA and SQIVND (reference sequence). Here the CDR3 DNA reads TGTGCCAGTAGTAACGACGGACGATCTAACTATGGCTACACCTTC. Amino acids: CASSNDGRSNYGYTF.

This clone occurred once. V is TRBV21-1 and J is TRBJ2-2; TRBD1, the table's D call, lacks a check against the DNA. TRBV21-1 is a listed pseudogene. The CDR3 covers 19 residues. For the CDR3, the DNA is TGTGCCAGCAGCACTGACTTCGATTGGGGGACAGGGGAAGCCGGGGAGCTGTTTTTT. This encodes CASSTDFDWGTGEAGELFF.

The chain links TRBV21-1 to TRBJ1-2. TRBV21-1 is given as a pseudogene. The CDR3 has 11 residues. CDR3 nucleotide sequence: TGTGCCAGCAGGCCCCCCGATGGCTACACCTTC. Translation gives CASRPPDGYTF.

In this sample, this clone turned up once. This rearrangement joins TRBV4-1 to TRBJ1-3; D is unresolved. The germline gives CDR1 MGHRA, CDR2 YSYEKL. The CDR3 is 17 residues long. V lost 0 bases and J 2 bases, leaving 14 bases between the germline ends. The CDR3 sequence: CASSQDLFQAPGNTIYF. CDR3 coding DNA: TGCGCCAGCAGCCAAGATCTATTTCAGGCGCCTGGAAACACCATATATTTT.